These T cell receptor beta chains were read from a single sample in a study of T cell responses to AZD1222 COVID-19 vaccine. TCRdb's copy holds only in-frame clones and misses some; the assay was immunoSEQ multiplex PCR. Of 170,000 or so clones listed, about nine tenths are singletons. This sample comprised peripheral blood, obtained on day 0 of AZD1222 vaccination. These receptors came from an adult in good health. Each CDR3 is given with its conserved first and last residue. A D gene is named only where the DNA matches it firmly. Part of the rows lack a size; the others show once, few, many or a class for expanded clones.

j_call d_call clone_size v_call cdr3_nt cdr3_aa
TRBJ2-5 . few TRBV5-1 TGCGCCAGCAGCAGCTCTTGGGGGTATCAAGAGACCCAGTACTTC CASSSSWGYQETQYF
TRBJ1-4 TRBD1 . TRBV29-1 TGCAGCGTTGAAACAGGGGCAAAGGGTGAAAAACTGTTTTTT CSVETGAKGEKLFF
TRBJ2-1 . . TRBV6-4 TGTGCCAGCAGTAAGAGCTCCTACAATGAGCAGTTCTTC CASSKSSYNEQFF
TRBJ1-5 . . TRBV6-5 TGTGCCAGCAATCGACAGGACAATCAGCCCCAGCATTTT CASNRQDNQPQHF
TRBJ2-1 TRBD2 . TRBV19 TGTGCCAGTACACGGACTAGCGGGAGTGGAGATGAGCAGTTCTTC CASTRTSGSGDEQFF
TRBJ2-5 TRBD1 . TRBV11-3 TGTGCCAGCAGCTTAGGGCAGGGGGCAGGAGAGACCCAGTACTTC CASSLGQGAGETQYF
TRBJ1-1 TRBD1 . TRBV11-3 TGTGCCAGCAGCTCAGGACAGGGGAGTACTGAAGCTTTCTTT CASSSGQGSTEAFF
TRBJ2-2 TRBD2 . TRBV9 TGTGCCAGCAGCAAACGGGGGGAGCCCGGGGAGCTGTTTTTT CASSKRGEPGELFF
TRBJ1-1 . . TRBV3-1/TRBV3-2 TGTGCCAGCAGCCAAGCCGCCAAAATGAACACTGAAGCTTTCTTT CASSQAAKMNTEAFF
TRBJ2-2 TRBD2 . TRBV3-1/TRBV3-2 TGTGCCAGCAGCCACCCTAGCGGTAACACCGGGGAGCTGTTTTTT CASSHPSGNTGELFF
TRBJ2-7 TRBD1 . TRBV7-9 TGTGCCACCGAAGCCCCCGGGACAGGGTCGAACTACGAGCAGTACTTC CATEAPGTGSNYEQYF
TRBJ2-7 TRBD1 once TRBV19 TGTGCCAGTAGTTCGGGACAGGGGATGTCCTACGAGCAGTACTTC CASSSGQGMSYEQYF
TRBJ1-2 TRBD1 few TRBV7-8 TGTGCCAGCAGCTTAGCGTCGGGCGGGACAGGGGTTAGAGATGGCTACACCTTC CASSLASGGTGVRDGYTF
TRBJ1-4 TRBD1 . TRBV6-5 TGTGCCAGCTCCAGGGGGTTAGCAACTAATGAAAAACTGTTTTTT CASSRGLATNEKLFF
TRBJ2-3 TRBD1 . TRBV6-5 TGTGCCAGCAGTTACGCCGGGACAGGGGGCACAGATACGCAGTATTTT CASSYAGTGGTDTQYF
TRBJ2-2 TRBD1 . TRBV11-2 TGTGCCAGCAGCTTCCGGGACAGAAACACCGGGGAGCTGTTTTTT CASSFRDRNTGELFF
TRBJ1-2 . . TRBV4-1 TGCGCCAGCAGCCAAGATCAAGGTGCAGGGTACTATGGCTACACCTTC CASSQDQGAGYYGYTF
TRBJ2-2 TRBD2 . TRBV19 TGTGCCAGTAGAATCGGCGGGAGCACCGGGGAGCTGTTTTTT CASRIGGSTGELFF
TRBJ1-3 . . TRBV10-2 TGCGCCAGCAGTGGCTTTTCAGATAACACCATATATTTT CASSGFSDNTIYF
TRBJ1-2 TRBD1 . TRBV5-1 TGCGCCAGCAGCTTGGGGACAGGTCCCACGGGAACCTTC CASSLGTGPTGTF
TRBJ2-3 . . TRBV9 TGTGCCAGCAGCGTAGAGGTCCATGATACGCAGTATTTT CASSVEVHDTQYF
TRBJ2-1 TRBD2 . TRBV25-1 TGTGCCAGCAGTGTCTATACTAGCGGTAATGAGCAGTTCTTC CASSVYTSGNEQFF
TRBJ1-1 . . TRBV2 TGTGCCAGCAGTGAGGCGGTCAGGGGTGGCACTGAAGCTTTCTTT CASSEAVRGGTEAFF
TRBJ2-1 . . TRBV18 TGTGCCAGCTCACCACAGACCACAGGGGAGCAGTTCTTC CASSPQTTGEQFF
TRBJ2-7 . . TRBV7-2 TGTGCCAGCAGCTTATACAGGGATAAATACGAGCAGTACTTC CASSLYRDKYEQYF
TRBJ2-1 TRBD2 . TRBV3-1/TRBV3-2 TGTGCCAGCAGCCCCGAGGGGAGGGCCTGGAATGAGCAGTTCTTC CASSPEGRAWNEQFF
TRBJ1-5 . . TRBV19 TGTGCCAGTACCTTCACCGGCAATCAGCCCCAGCATTTT CASTFTGNQPQHF
TRBJ2-7 . . TRBV15 TGTGCCACCAGCAGAGTCCCCGGTTGGGATTCCGACGAGCAGTACTTC CATSRVPGWDSDEQYF
TRBJ2-1 TRBD2 . TRBV27 TGTGCCAGCAGCCCCCAAGGAATAGCGGGACGGCATGAGCAGTTCTTC CASSPQGIAGRHEQFF
TRBJ2-2 . . TRBV11-3 TGTGCCAGCAGCCCACGTAGGGACGCCGGGGAGCTGTTTTTT CASSPRRDAGELFF
TRBJ2-7 . . TRBV18 TGTGCCAGCCGCGCGGACGGATCCTACGAGCAGTACTTC CASRADGSYEQYF
TRBJ2-7 . . TRBV5-1 TGCGCCAGCTCCGGGACATTCAACGAGCAGTACTTC CASSGTFNEQYF
TRBJ1-2 TRBD1 . TRBV18 TGTGCCAGCTCATCAGGGACAGGGGCCTATGGCTACACCTTC CASSSGTGAYGYTF
TRBJ2-7 . . TRBV7-9 TGTGCCAGCAGCGAGACCCGCTCCTACGAGCAGTACTTC CASSETRSYEQYF
TRBJ1-1 . . TRBV7-9 TGTGCCAGCAGCTTAGCGGCGTTGAACACTGAAGCTTTCTTT CASSLAALNTEAFF
TRBJ1-1 . . TRBV10-3 TGTGCCATCAGCTTAGACAGAGCGAACACTGAAGCTTTCTTT CAISLDRANTEAFF
TRBJ2-3 TRBD2 . TRBV14 TGTGCCAGCAGCCCCCTTCCGGTGGTAGCGGGAGCGACAGATACGCAGTATTTT CASSPLPVVAGATDTQYF
TRBJ2-2 TRBD1 . TRBV25-1 TGTGCCAGCAGTGGAGGGACAGGGTTCCCCGGGGAGCTGTTTTTT CASSGGTGFPGELFF
TRBJ1-1 . . TRBV4-1 TGCGCCAGCAGCCAAGAAAATTGGCGTATGAACACTGAAGCTTTCTTT CASSQENWRMNTEAFF
TRBJ1-2 . once TRBV27 TGTGCCAGCAGTTCCCCCGTACAGGGTGTCTATGGCTACACCTTC CASSSPVQGVYGYTF
TRBJ1-1 . . TRBV12-3/TRBV12-4 TGTGCCAGCAGTTTTTACCAGAACACTGAAGCTTTCTTT CASSFYQNTEAFF
TRBJ2-2 TRBD1 . TRBV18 TGTGCCAGCTCACCAGGGGCCGGAACAGGGGGAGTCGGGGAGCTGTTTTTT CASSPGAGTGGVGELFF
TRBJ2-7 TRBD1 . TRBV5-4 TGTGCCAGCAGCTTGGACGGGACAGGGGTGTACGAGCAGTACTTC CASSLDGTGVYEQYF
TRBJ1-4 . few TRBV6-6 TGTGCCAGCAGTTATCAGGGCCCCCTTGAAAAACTGTTTTTT CASSYQGPLEKLFF
TRBJ2-2 TRBD1 once TRBV4-1 TGCGCCAGCAGCCTCGGGACAGGGCTCACCGGGGAGCTGTTTTTT CASSLGTGLTGELFF
TRBJ2-2 TRBD1 . TRBV4-2 TGTGCCAGCAGCCTTGAGGGACAGTTTAACACCGGGGAGCTGTTTTTT CASSLEGQFNTGELFF
TRBJ1-2 TRBD1 few TRBV28 TGTGCCACTGGAGCGGACAGGGGTAGGGGGTGGGGCTACACCTTC CATGADRGRGWGYTF